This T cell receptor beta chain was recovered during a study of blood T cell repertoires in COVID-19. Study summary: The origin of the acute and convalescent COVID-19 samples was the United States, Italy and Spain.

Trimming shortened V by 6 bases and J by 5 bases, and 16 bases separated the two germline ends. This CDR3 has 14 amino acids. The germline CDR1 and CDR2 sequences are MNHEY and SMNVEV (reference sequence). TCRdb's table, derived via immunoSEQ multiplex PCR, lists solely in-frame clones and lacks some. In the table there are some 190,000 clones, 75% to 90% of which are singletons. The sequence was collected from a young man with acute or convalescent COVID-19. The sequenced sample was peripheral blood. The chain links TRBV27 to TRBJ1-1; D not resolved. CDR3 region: CASSLLGEGTEAFF. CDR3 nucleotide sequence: TGTGCCAGCAGCCTTCTTGGGGAGGGAACTGAAGCTTTCTTT.